Many counts were recorded for the clone carrying this T cell receptor beta chain. Its antigen remains unidentified. Individual cDNA molecules each received unique molecular identifiers attached to them. TCRdb re-called the 5' RACE reads through MiXCR, storing one row per CDR3 protein. The data contain about 30,000 distinct CDR3 sequences, under 6.5% of them seen just once; the ten biggest clones take up approximately 5.2%. The entry originates in a study of early T cells in non-severe SARS-CoV-2 infection. Study-wide context: Unsorted whole-blood RNA was sequenced in bulk, leaving chains unpaired. Study-wide results and caveats: Database matching using VDJdb favored anti-spike CD8 responses, with private and CD4 specificities left missing.

Trimming shortened V by 3 bases and J by 4 bases, and 7 bases separated the two germline ends. This CDR3 has 14 amino acids. Germline V gene sequence: CDR1 SGHTA, CDR2 FQGNSA. The TCR sequence derives from an adult who was a healthcare worker with PCR-confirmed SARS-CoV-2 infection or an uninfected control (not recorded which). The chain is built from TRBV7-2 and TRBJ1-6; D might be TRBD1 (5 bases). What was sequenced was whole blood. CDR3 bases: TGTGCCAGCAGCTTGGGGGGTTATAATTCACCCCTCCACTTT. As protein: CASSLGGYNSPLHF.